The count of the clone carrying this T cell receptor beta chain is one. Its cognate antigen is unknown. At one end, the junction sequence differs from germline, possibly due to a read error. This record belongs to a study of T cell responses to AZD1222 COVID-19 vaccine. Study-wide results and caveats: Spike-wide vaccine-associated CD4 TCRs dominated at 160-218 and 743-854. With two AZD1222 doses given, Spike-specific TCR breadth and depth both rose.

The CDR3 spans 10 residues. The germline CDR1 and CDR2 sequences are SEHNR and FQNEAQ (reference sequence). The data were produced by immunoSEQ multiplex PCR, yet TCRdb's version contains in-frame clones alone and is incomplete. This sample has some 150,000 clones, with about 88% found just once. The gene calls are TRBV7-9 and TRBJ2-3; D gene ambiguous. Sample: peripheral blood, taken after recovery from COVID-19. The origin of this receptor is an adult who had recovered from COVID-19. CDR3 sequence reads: CASRQSPSDF. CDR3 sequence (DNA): TGTGCCAGCAGACAAAGTCCCTCGGATTTT.